This passage covers 32 T cell receptor beta chains from one sample sequenced in a study of identical twins. MiXCR, run by TCRdb on the 5' RACE reads, gives a single entry per CDR3 protein. The data hold some 570,000 distinct CDR3 sequences, with around 24% observed a single time. Separately, the same data were catalogued under a study of yellow fever vaccine responses in identical twins.

The source material was CD4+ T cells sorted from blood. The receptor set was obtained from a woman aged 18-29 years in good health.

This clonotype showed up just a few times. The rearrangement joins TRBV20-1 to TRBJ1-1; D may be TRBD1 (5 bases). Germline CDR1 is DFQATT and CDR2 is SNEGSKA (reference sequence). Trimming cost V 4 bases and J 2 bases, with 11 bases left between them. The CDR3 totals 13 residues. The CDR3 DNA is TGCAGTGCTAACCGCGGGGACAACACTGAAGCTTTCTTT. This codes for CSANRGDNTEAFF.

This clonotype was observed a handful of times. This chain links TRBV5-4 with TRBJ2-3, with a weak D call TRBD2 (7 bases). The V end lost 0 bases, the J end lost 0 bases, and 23 bases lay between the germline ends. This CDR3 is built from 20 residues. The germline V gene encodes CDR1 SGHNT and CDR2 YYREEE (reference sequence). In DNA form, the CDR3 reads TGTGCCAGCAGCTTGGGCGGGGGCGGGACCCGGATTAGTAGCACAGATACGCAGTATTTT. Protein sequence: CASSLGGGGTRISSTDTQYF.

This clonotype turned up a few times. V is TRBV5-1 and J is TRBJ2-3, with D unclear. The CDR3 has 14 amino acids. The V and J ends lost 2 bases and 5 bases respectively, with 12 bases between them. Per germline, CDR1 SGHRS and CDR2 YFSETQ. CDR3 nucleotide sequence: TGCGCCAGCAGCTTTTCGGCGGTGGGAGATACGCAGTATTTT. This translates into CASSFSAVGDTQYF.

This clonotype has only a few counts. This CDR3 reads CAITGTSGSTDTQYF. The CDR3 region has the DNA TGTGCCATCACCGGGACTAGCGGAAGCACAGATACGCAGTATTTT. The chain uses TRBV10-3 and TRBJ2-3; TRBD2 agrees at 11 bases. V trimming: 7 bases; J trimming: 0 bases; junction bases outside the gene matches: 3. The CDR3 loop spans 15 amino acids. Germline-derived CDR1 and CDR2 are ENHRY and SYGVKD.

Points on this clonotype: A read error may explain this, as a much larger clone is one base away. In this CDR3 the conserved last residue, phenylalanine or tryptophan, is missing, so a read error is likely. V and J are TRBV5-5 and TRBJ2-5; TRBD1 might be the D (6 bases). The CDR3 covers 14 residues. CDR1 SGHKS and CDR2 YYEKEE come from the germline V gene (reference sequence). V lost 4 bases, J lost 2 bases, and 12 bases lay in between. CDR3 amino acids: CASSVGHTQETQYS. For the CDR3, the DNA is TGTGCCAGCAGCGTGGGACACACACAAGAGACCCAGTACTCC.

In regard to this clonotype: Its ends do not fully match the called genes, so a read error is possible. The rearrangement joins TRBV5-1 to TRBJ2-7; 10 bases are a match to TRBD1. The CDR3 runs to 14 residues. Germline V lookup: CDR1 SGHRS, CDR2 YFSETQ. The CDR3 is CASSLGQGWNEQYF. CDR3 sequence (DNA): TGCGCCAGCAGTTTGGGACAGGGGTGGAACGAGCAGTACTTC.

The rearrangement joins TRBV5-5 to TRBJ2-7, with a possible D match to TRBD2 (6 bases). The CDR3 has 14 residues. The V gene's germline CDR1 is SGHKS and CDR2 YYEKEE (reference sequence). Trimming cost V 0 bases and J 2 bases, with 9 bases left between them. CDR3 DNA sequence: TGTGCCAGCAGCTTGGCCCCGGGGGCCTACGAGCAGTACGTC. Translation: CASSLAPGAYEQYV.

The chain uses TRBV12-3 or TRBV12-4 and TRBJ2-5, with TRBD1 matching over 9 bases. Trimming took 6 bases from V and 1 from J; bases not matched to a gene: 3. The CDR3 runs 14 residues. The CDR3 coding sequence is TGTGCCAGCAGGTGGACAGGGGCCCAAGAGACCCAGTACTTC. Encoded protein: CASRWTGAQETQYF.

This sequence joins TRBV27 and TRBJ2-1; tentatively, D is TRBD1 or TRBD2 (5 bases each). V was pared by 4 bases and J by 7 bases, with 17 bases between. CDR1 and CDR2 (germline): MNHEY, SMNVEV (reference sequence). CDR3 length: 15 amino acids. The CDR3 sequence: CASSSTGTAGNEQFF. CDR3 DNA sequence: TGTGCCAGCAGTTCCACCGGGACCGCTGGTAATGAGCAGTTCTTC.

This rearrangement joins TRBV7-9 to TRBJ1-1; 8 nucleotides line up with TRBD1. The germline CDR1 and CDR2 sequences are SEHNR and FQNEAQ (reference sequence). V trimming: 2 bases; J trimming: 0 bases; junction bases outside the gene matches: 8. The CDR3 has 17 residues. CDR3 region: CASSLPLRTGMNTEAFF. In DNA form, the CDR3 reads TGTGCCAGCAGCTTACCCTTGAGGACAGGGATGAACACTGAAGCTTTCTTT.

The genes are TRBV12-3 or TRBV12-4 and TRBJ1-1; 7 positions match TRBD1. Germline trimming cut 6 bases from V and 8 bases from J; bases unmatched to any gene: 6. CDR3 size: 12 residues. For the CDR3, the DNA is TGTGCCAGCAGCCCAGGGGGGAGGGAAGCTTTCTTT. Protein: CASSPGGREAFF.

A note on this clonotype: At one boundary the junction diverges from the germline segment, which might be a read error. The chain has TRBV4-2 and TRBJ2-3; perhaps TRBD2 as D (7 bases). This CDR3 comprises 16 residues. Looked up from germline, CDR1 is LGHNA and CDR2 is YNFKEQ. The CDR3 is CASSQDRGGSTDTQYF. In DNA, the CDR3 is TGTGCCAGCAGCCAAGATAGGGGGGGTAGCACAGACACGCAGTATTTT.

The chain couples TRBV7-9 to TRBJ2-6; a weak D match, TRBD1 (5 bases). V was trimmed by 2 bases and J by 2 bases, leaving 7 bases between them. The germline CDR1 and CDR2 sequences are SEHNR and FQNEAQ (reference sequence). This CDR3 region has 15 residues. This CDR3 reads CASSLLRAGANVLTF. In DNA, the CDR3 is TGTGCCAGCAGCTTACTCAGGGCTGGGGCCAACGTCCTGACTTTC.

This clonotype has a count of ten or more. The chain is built from TRBV5-4 and TRBJ2-1; 16 bases line up with TRBD2. In germline, CDR1 is SGHNT, CDR2 YYREEE (reference sequence). This CDR3 has 20 residues. With V trimmed by 3 bases and J by 4 bases, 13 bases remained unmatched. CDR3 DNA: TGTGCCAGCAGCTCCTACGCCGCGGGACTAGCGGGAGGGCTGTACAATGAGCAGTTCTTC. Translating gives CASSSYAAGLAGGLYNEQFF.

This clonotype was seen only a few times. The rearrangement joins TRBV2 to TRBJ2-7; D might be TRBD2 (5 bases). This CDR3 has 15 residues. The V end was cut by 1 base, the J end by 3 bases, with 13 bases between. Germline CDR1 reads SNHLY; CDR2 reads FYNNEI. The CDR3 spells CASSEGGGPHYEQYF. In nucleotides, the CDR3 is TGTGCCAGCAGTGAAGGTGGCGGGCCCCACTACGAGCAGTACTTC.

The V and J genes are TRBV15 and TRBJ1-4, with D unresolved. The CDR3 spans 15 residues. The V gene's germline CDR1 is LNHNV and CDR2 YYDKDF (reference sequence). V was clipped by 6 bases and J by 5 bases, with 16 bases between them. The CDR3 here is CATRMPQVGNEKLFF. The CDR3 DNA is TGTGCCACCAGAATGCCCCAGGTCGGAAATGAAAAACTGTTTTTT.

The chain combines TRBV29-1 with TRBJ2-3; possibly TRBD1 for D (6 bases). Trimming pared 1 base from V and 2 bases from J, leaving 13 bases between. Germline V gives CDR1 SQVTM, CDR2 ANQGSEA. CDR3 length: 15 amino acids. CDR3 amino acids: CSVEVTTGYTDTQYF. In DNA, the CDR3 is TGCAGCGTTGAAGTCACAACAGGGTACACAGATACGCAGTATTTT.

In its sample, this clonotype was seen many times. The chain links TRBV5-1 to TRBJ2-1; 7 bases map to TRBD2. The CDR3 length is 14 residues. CDR1 and CDR2 (germline): SGHRS, YFSETQ. V gave up 1 base and J gave up 6 bases; unmatched junction bases: 4. For the CDR3, the DNA is TGCGCCAGCAGCTTGAGCGGGGACCTCAATGAGCAGTTCTTC. It specifies CASSLSGDLNEQFF.

The chain's CDR3 is CASSVPDGEAFF. The CDR3 DNA sequence: TGTGCCAGCAGTGTTCCCGACGGTGAAGCTTTCTTT. The chain couples TRBV2 to TRBJ1-1, with no clear D. The CDR3 spans 12 residues. Germline CDR1 is SNHLY and CDR2 is FYNNEI. V was trimmed by 4 bases and J by 7 bases, leaving 10 bases between them. The full variable domain, its missing parts supplied by reference TRBV2 and TRBJ1-1, is EPEVTQTPSHQVTQMGQEVILRCVPISNHLYFYWYRQILGQKVEFLVSFYNNEISEKSEIFDDQFSVERPDGSNFTLKIRSTKLEDSAMYFCASSVPDGEAFFGQGTRLTVV.

This chain uses TRBV29-1 with TRBJ2-2, with D possibly being TRBD1 (5 bases). The germline CDR1 and CDR2 sequences are SQVTM and ANQGSEA. CDR3 length: 15 residues. V was shortened by 3 bases and J by 4 bases, with 15 bases between the two germline ends. CDR3 sequence reads: CSVEGQSRATGELFF. The CDR3 DNA is TGCAGCGTTGAGGGCCAGTCCAGGGCCACCGGGGAGCTGTTTTTT.

The chain recombines TRBV20-1 with TRBJ2-1; D not resolved. CDR1 is DFQATT and CDR2 is SNEGSKA in the germline V gene (reference sequence). CDR3 length equals 15 residues. Between the trimmed V and J ends, which lost 0 bases and 9 bases, there was a span of 18 bases. The CDR3, as DNA: TGCAGTGCTAGAGATCCGCTGTTTCTTATTGGTGAGCAGTTCTTC. Amino acids: CSARDPLFLIGEQFF.

This clonotype has a handful of counts. The CDR3 is CASSLRLASGGLLNEQFF. The CDR3 DNA follows: TGTGCCAGCAGCTTGAGATTGGCTAGCGGGGGGCTGTTAAATGAGCAGTTCTTC. The chain is built from TRBV5-5 and TRBJ2-1; TRBD2 matches at 11 bases. CDR3 size: 18 residues. Trimming at V came to 1 base and at J to 7 bases, leaving 13 bases not matched to a gene. Germline lookup yields CDR1 SGHKS and CDR2 YYEKEE (reference sequence).

This clonotype showed up just a few times. The gene calls are TRBV20-1 and TRBJ2-1; D gene unclear. The V and J ends lost 5 bases and 1 base respectively, with 24 bases between them. The CDR3 has 18 residues. Germline V gene lookup returns CDR1 DFQATT and CDR2 SNEGSKA (reference sequence). CDR3 DNA sequence: TGCAGTGCTTCAATCCCGCTGGGCCTTATTTCTTCCTACAATGAGCAGTTCTTC. Its translation: CSASIPLGLISSYNEQFF.

This clonotype was picked up a small number of times. The V and J genes are TRBV7-9 and TRBJ1-5; a possible D gene is TRBD1 (5 bases). The V gene lost 5 bases and the J gene lost 4 bases, with 12 bases spanning the gap. This CDR3 contains 14 residues. Germline V gene sequence: CDR1 SEHNR, CDR2 FQNEAQ (reference sequence). The CDR3 DNA follows: TGTGCCAGCAGCCCTAGTGGGGGAAATCAGCCCCAGCATTTT. This translates into CASSPSGGNQPQHF.

There are a few counts of this clonotype. This sequence joins TRBV12-3 or TRBV12-4 and TRBJ1-3, with TRBD1 as a possible D gene (6 bases). V lost 6 bases and J lost 0, with 12 bases in between. The length of the CDR3 is 15 residues. CDR3 loop: CASRYGTSSGNTIYF. The CDR3 nucleotides read TGTGCCAGCAGATACGGGACAAGCTCTGGAAACACCATATATTTT.

V gene TRBV29-1 combines with J gene TRBJ2-1; tentatively, D is TRBD2 (5 bases). CDR1 and CDR2 from the germline V gene are SQVTM and ANQGSEA. The CDR3 loop spans 15 amino acids. V was pared by 3 bases and J by 4 bases, with 16 bases between. The CDR3 reads CSVEGRGQTYNEQFF. In DNA, the CDR3 is TGCAGCGTTGAGGGTAGAGGGCAGACTTACAATGAGCAGTTCTTC.

This clonotype was detected only a few times. The chain combines TRBV6-6 with TRBJ2-7; D gene unclear. This CDR3 spans 11 amino acids. From germline, CDR1 is MNHNY and CDR2 SVGAGI (reference sequence). Trimming took off 8 bases at V and 6 bases at J, with 11 bases between the two ends. The CDR3 DNA reads TGTGCCAGCTCTGGGCCTCTCGAGCAGTACTTC. It yields the protein CASSGPLEQYF.

This clonotype was seen only a few times. The chain is built from TRBV7-3 and TRBJ2-1, with no clear D. CDR1 and CDR2 from the germline V gene are SGHTA and FQGTGA. This CDR3 spans 13 amino acids. The V end was cut by 1 base, the J end by 6 bases, with 7 bases between. The CDR3: CASSLRNSNEQFF. The CDR3, as DNA: TGTGCCAGCAGCTTAAGGAACAGCAATGAGCAGTTCTTC.

This clonotype was seen a few times. The V and J genes are TRBV10-3 and TRBJ2-3; the D is unclear. The CDR3 loop spans 15 amino acids. Trimming pared 6 bases from V and 0 bases from J, leaving 13 bases between. Germline-derived CDR1 and CDR2 are ENHRY and SYGVKD. CDR3 amino acids: CAISLDFTSTDTQYF. The CDR3 DNA reads as TGTGCCATCAGCCTAGACTTCACTAGCACAGATACGCAGTATTTT.

V gene TRBV5-6 combines with J gene TRBJ2-7, with TRBD1 as a possible D gene (6 bases). The CDR3 totals 15 residues. Germline V gives CDR1 SGHDT, CDR2 YYEEEE. The V end lost 4 bases, the J end lost 0 bases, and 14 bases lay between the germline ends. This CDR3 reads CASSEEGGYSYEQYV. The CDR3 DNA reads TGTGCCAGCAGCGAAGAAGGGGGTTACTCCTACGAGCAGTACGTC.

This clonotype appeared a few times. The V and J genes are TRBV4-1 and TRBJ2-5; D is unresolved. The ends were cut back, 1 base at V and 5 bases at J, with 11 bases in the middle. Germline lookup yields CDR1 MGHRA and CDR2 YSYEKL. The CDR3 is made up of 14 amino acids. CDR3 sequence: CASSQVGPVETQYF. CDR3 DNA sequence: TGCGCCAGCAGCCAAGTTGGCCCCGTCGAGACCCAGTACTTC.

This clonotype showed up just a few times. The V and J genes are TRBV6-2 or TRBV6-3 and TRBJ2-2, with 7 bases aligning to TRBD1. The CDR3 totals 15 residues. Germline V gene lookup returns CDR1 MNHEY and CDR2 SVGEGT. Trimming removed 8 bases from V and 0 bases from J; junction bases left unmatched: 6. CDR3 protein: CASRKGATNTGELFF. Here the CDR3 DNA reads TGTGCCAGCCGAAAGGGGGCGACGAACACCGGGGAGCTGTTTTTT.